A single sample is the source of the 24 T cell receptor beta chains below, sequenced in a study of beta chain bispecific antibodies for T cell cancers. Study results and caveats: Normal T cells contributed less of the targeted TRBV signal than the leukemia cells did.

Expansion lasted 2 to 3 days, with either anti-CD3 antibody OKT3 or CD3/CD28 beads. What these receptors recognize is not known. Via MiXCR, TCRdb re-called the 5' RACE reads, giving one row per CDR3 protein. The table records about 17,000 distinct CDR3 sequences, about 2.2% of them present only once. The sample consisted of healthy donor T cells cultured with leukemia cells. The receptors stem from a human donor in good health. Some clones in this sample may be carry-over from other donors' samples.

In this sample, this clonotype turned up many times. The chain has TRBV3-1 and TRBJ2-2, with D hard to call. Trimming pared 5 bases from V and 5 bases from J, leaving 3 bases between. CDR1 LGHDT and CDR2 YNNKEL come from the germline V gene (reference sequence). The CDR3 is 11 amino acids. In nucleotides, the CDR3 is TGTGCCAGCAGCAAGACCGGGGAGCTGTTTTTT. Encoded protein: CASSKTGELFF.

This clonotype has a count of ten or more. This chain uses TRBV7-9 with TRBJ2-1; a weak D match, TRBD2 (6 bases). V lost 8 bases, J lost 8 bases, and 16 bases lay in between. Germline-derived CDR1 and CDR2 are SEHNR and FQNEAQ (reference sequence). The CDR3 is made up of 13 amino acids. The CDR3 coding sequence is TGTGCCAGCGGCAGGACTACGGTTGATGAGCAGTTCTTC. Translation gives CASGRTTVDEQFF.

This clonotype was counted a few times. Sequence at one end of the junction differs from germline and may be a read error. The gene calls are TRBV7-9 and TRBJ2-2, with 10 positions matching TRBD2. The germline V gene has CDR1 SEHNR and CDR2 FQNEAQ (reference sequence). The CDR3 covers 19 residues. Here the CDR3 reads CASSLALPASGGAAGELVF. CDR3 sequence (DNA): TGTGCCAGCAGCTTAGCCCTCCCGGCGAGCGGGGGGGCCGCCGGGGAGCTGGTTTTT.

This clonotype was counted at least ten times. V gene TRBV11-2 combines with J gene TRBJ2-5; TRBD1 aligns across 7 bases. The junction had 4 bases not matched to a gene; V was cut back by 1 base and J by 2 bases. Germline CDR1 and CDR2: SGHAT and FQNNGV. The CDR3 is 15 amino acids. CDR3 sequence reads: CASSLGDSGQETQYF. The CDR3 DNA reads TGTGCCAGCAGCTTAGGGGACAGTGGTCAAGAGACCCAGTACTTC.

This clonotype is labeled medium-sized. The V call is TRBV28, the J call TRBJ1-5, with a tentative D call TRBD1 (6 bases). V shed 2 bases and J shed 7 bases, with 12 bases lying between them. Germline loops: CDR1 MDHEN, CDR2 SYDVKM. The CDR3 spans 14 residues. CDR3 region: CASSLRGAGQPQHF. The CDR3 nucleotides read TGTGCCAGCAGTTTACGGGGGGCGGGCCAGCCCCAGCATTTT.

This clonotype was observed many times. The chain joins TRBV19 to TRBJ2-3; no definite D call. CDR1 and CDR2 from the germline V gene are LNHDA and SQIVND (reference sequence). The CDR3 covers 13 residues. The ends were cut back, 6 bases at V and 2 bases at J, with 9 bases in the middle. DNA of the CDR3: TGTGCCAGTAGCTCATATTCCACAGATACGCAGTATTTT. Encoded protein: CASSSYSTDTQYF.

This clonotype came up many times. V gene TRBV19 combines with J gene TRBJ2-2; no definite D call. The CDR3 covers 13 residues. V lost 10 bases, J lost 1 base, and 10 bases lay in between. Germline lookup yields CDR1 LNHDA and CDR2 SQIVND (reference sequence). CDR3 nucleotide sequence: TGTGCCACTCGGCAGAGGAACACCGGGGAGCTGTTTTTT. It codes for CATRQRNTGELFF.

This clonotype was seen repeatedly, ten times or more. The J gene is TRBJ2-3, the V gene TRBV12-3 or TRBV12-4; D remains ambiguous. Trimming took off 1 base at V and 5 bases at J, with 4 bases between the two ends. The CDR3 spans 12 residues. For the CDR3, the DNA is TGTGCCAGCAGTTTAGGCGGAGATACGCAGTATTTT. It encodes CASSLGGDTQYF.

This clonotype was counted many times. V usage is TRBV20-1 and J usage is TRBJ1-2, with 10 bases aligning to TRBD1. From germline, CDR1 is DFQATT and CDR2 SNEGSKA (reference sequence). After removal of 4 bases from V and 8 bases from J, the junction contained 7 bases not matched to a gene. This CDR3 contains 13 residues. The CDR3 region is CSAMTGGAGGYTF. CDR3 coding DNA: TGCAGTGCTATGACAGGGGGCGCGGGGGGCTACACCTTC.

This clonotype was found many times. In DNA form, the CDR3 reads TGCAGCATGACAGGGTTTTGCTATGGCTACACCTTC. Amino acids: CSMTGFCYGYTF. The gene calls are TRBV29-1 and TRBJ1-2; 7 nucleotides match TRBD1. The J segment lost 4 bases and the V segment lost 8 bases, leaving 7 bases of the junction unmatched. The CDR3 has 12 amino acids. Germline CDR1 reads SQVTM; CDR2 reads ANQGSEA.

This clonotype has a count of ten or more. This chain's CDR3 is CASRTGFWETQYF. The CDR3 DNA sequence: TGTGCCAGCAGGACAGGGTTCTGGGAGACCCAGTACTTC. The J gene is TRBJ2-5, the V gene TRBV12-3 or TRBV12-4; 7 positions agree with TRBD1. This CDR3 contains 13 residues. Losses at the gene ends were 6 bases for V and 5 bases for J; bases not matched to a gene: 6.

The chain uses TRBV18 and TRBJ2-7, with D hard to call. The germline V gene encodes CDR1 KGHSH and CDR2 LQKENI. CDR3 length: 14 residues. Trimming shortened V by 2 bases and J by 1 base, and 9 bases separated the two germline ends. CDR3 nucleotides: TGTGCCAGCTCACCAATGAGGAATTCCTACGAGCAGTACTTC. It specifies CASSPMRNSYEQYF.

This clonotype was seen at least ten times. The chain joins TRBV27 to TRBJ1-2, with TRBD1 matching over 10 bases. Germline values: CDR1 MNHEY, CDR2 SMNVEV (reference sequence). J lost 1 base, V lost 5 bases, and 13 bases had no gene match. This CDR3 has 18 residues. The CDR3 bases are TGTGCCAGCAGTCCTAATTTATACCGGGACAGGGGTAACTATGGCTACACCTTC. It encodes CASSPNLYRDRGNYGYTF.

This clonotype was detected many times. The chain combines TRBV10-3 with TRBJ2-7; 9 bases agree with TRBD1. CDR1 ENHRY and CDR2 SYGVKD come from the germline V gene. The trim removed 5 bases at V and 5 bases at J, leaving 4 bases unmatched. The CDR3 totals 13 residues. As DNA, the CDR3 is TGTGCCATCAGTCCGGGACAGGGAGACGAGCAGTACTTC. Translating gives CAISPGQGDEQYF.

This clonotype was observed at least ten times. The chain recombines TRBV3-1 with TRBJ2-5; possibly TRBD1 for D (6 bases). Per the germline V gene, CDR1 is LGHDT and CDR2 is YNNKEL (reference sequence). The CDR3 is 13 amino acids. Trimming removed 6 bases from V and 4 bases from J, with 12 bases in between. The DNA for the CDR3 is TGTGCCAGCAGTCCAGGGGAACGAGAGACCCAGTACTTC. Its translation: CASSPGERETQYF.

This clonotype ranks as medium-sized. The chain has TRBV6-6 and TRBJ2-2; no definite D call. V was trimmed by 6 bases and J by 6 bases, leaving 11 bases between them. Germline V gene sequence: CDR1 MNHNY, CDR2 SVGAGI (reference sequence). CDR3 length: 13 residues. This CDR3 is CASSTSLAGELFF. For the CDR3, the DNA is TGTGCCAGCAGCACGAGCCTTGCCGGGGAGCTGTTTTTT.

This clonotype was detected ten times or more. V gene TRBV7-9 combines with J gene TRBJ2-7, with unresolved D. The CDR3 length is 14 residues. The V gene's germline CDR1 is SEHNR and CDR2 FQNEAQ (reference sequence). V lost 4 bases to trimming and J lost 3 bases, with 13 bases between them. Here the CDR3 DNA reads TGTGCCAGCAGCTCCCGGGCCGCCATCTACGAGCAGTACTTC. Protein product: CASSSRAAIYEQYF.

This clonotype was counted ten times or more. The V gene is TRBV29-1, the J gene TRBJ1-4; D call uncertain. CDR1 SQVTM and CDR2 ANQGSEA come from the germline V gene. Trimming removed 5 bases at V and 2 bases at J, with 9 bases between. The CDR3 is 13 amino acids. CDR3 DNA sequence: TGCAGCGTTATCCTTGCGACTAATGAAAAACTGTTTTTT. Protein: CSVILATNEKLFF.

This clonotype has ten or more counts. The CDR3 DNA reads as TGTGCCAGCAGTTACCGTCGTGCCGGCTACGAGCAGTACTTC. It encodes CASSYRRAGYEQYF. J is TRBJ2-7 and V is TRBV27, with no clear D. Germline V CDR1 and CDR2: MNHEY, SMNVEV (reference sequence). V was pared by 4 bases and J by 3 bases, with 13 bases between. There are 14 residues in the CDR3.

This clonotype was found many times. The CDR3: CSVVSRTNTEAFF. The CDR3, as DNA: TGCAGCGTTGTCTCCAGGACGAACACTGAAGCTTTCTTT. The genes are TRBV29-1 and TRBJ1-1, with no clear D. This CDR3 contains 13 residues. CDR1 SQVTM and CDR2 ANQGSEA come from the germline V gene. Trimming left V 4 bases short and J 1 base short, with 10 bases between.

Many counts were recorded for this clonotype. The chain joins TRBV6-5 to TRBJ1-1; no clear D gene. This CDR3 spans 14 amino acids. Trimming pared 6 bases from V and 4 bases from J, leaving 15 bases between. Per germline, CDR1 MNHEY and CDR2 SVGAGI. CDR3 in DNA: TGTGCCAGCAGCCCGGCCAGGACCCTCACTGAAGCTTTCTTT. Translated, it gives CASSPARTLTEAFF.

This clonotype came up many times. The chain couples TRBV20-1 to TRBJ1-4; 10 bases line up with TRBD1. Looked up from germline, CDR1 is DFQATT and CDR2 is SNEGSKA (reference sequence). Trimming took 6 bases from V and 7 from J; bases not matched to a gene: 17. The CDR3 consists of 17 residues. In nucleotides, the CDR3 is TGCAGTGCCCCGGGGCTGGGACAGGGGACAGTTGTTGAAAAACTGTTTTTT. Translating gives CSAPGLGQGTVVEKLFF.

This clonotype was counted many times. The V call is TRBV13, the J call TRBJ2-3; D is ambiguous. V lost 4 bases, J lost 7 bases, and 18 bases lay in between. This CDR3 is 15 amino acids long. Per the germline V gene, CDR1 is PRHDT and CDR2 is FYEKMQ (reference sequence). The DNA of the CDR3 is TGTGCCAGCAGCTCTGCCACTCCCCACCCGTATACGCAGTATTTT. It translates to CASSSATPHPYTQYF.

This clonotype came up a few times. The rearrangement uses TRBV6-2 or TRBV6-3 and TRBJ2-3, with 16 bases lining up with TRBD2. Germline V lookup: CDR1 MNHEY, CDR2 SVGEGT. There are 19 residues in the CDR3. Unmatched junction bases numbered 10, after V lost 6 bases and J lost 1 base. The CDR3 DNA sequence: TGTGCCAGCAGCGGGACTAGCGGGGGGGCCTGGATCGGCACAGATACGCAGTATTTT. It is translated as CASSGTSGGAWIGTDTQYF.